Following are 3 T cell receptor beta chains from one sample sequenced in a study of T cell repertoires in cytomegalovirus infection. Their antigens are not known. TCRdb used MiXCR to reprocess the reads, holding one entry per CDR3 protein. In the table there are about half a million distinct CDR3 sequences, about 33% of which are singletons. Sequenced material: cultured PBMCs, taken from culture after CMV antigen stimulation. These receptors all come from a human donor in good health (CMV status not recorded). Some clones in this sample may be carry-over from other donors' samples.

The J gene is TRBJ2-1, the V gene TRBV9, with D tentatively TRBD2 (5 bases). The CDR3 is 16 amino acids. V was clipped by 3 bases and J by 0 bases, with 13 bases between them. CDR1 is SGDLS and CDR2 is YYNGEE in the germline V gene. The chain's CDR3 is CASSAGGGSSYNEQFF. In nucleotides, the CDR3 is TGTGCCAGCAGCGCAGGAGGTGGGAGCTCCTACAATGAGCAGTTCTTC.

J is TRBJ2-5 and V is TRBV19; D is possibly TRBD1 (5 bases). Germline-derived CDR1 and CDR2 are LNHDA and SQIVND (reference sequence). The germline V and J ends were trimmed by 4 bases and 5 bases, with 20 bases remaining between them. This CDR3 comprises 16 residues. The CDR3 here is CASSTRQSLFGETQYF. CDR3 sequence (DNA): TGTGCCAGTAGTACTAGACAGTCTCTATTCGGGGAGACCCAGTACTTC.

The chain employs TRBV20-1 and TRBJ2-7; 8 nucleotides agree with TRBD1. Germline CDR1 and CDR2: DFQATT and SNEGSKA (reference sequence). V was pared by 2 bases and J by 7 bases, with 4 bases of the junction left unmatched. This CDR3 spans 12 amino acids. This CDR3 reads CSARQGAREQYF. The CDR3 region has the DNA TGCAGTGCTAGACAGGGGGCGAGGGAGCAGTACTTC.